These 14 T cell receptor beta chains share one sample of origin, sequenced in a study of T cell repertoires in cytomegalovirus infection. TCRdb re-called the reads through MiXCR, storing one row per CDR3 protein. The sample includes about 920,000 distinct CDR3 sequences, roughly 30% of them seen just once. These receptors' antigens are unknown. The specimen comprised cultured CD8+ T cells from PBMCs, sampled from culture after CMV antigen stimulation. These receptors originate from a human donor in good health (CMV status not recorded). Some clones in this sample may be carry-over from other donors' samples.

The CDR3 here is CASTQVQGGSPLHF. The CDR3 DNA is TGTGCCAGCACCCAGGTGCAGGGGGGTTCACCCCTCCACTTT. This chain links TRBV6-6 with TRBJ1-6; 7 bases match TRBD1. There are 14 residues in the CDR3. The V and J ends lost 7 bases and 9 bases, in that order; junction bases with no gene match: 9. Per germline, CDR1 MNHNY and CDR2 SVGAGI (reference sequence).

This clonotype was seen at least ten times. The V call is TRBV7-6, the J call TRBJ2-1; possibly TRBD2 for D (5 bases). Germline-derived CDR1 and CDR2 are SGHVS and FNYEAQ. The V and J ends lost 6 bases and 8 bases respectively, with 17 bases between them. The CDR3 covers 14 residues. CDR3: CASSYTPAGYEQFF. As DNA, the CDR3 is TGTGCCAGCAGTTATACCCCCGCGGGTTATGAGCAGTTCTTC.

This sequence joins TRBV7-6 and TRBJ1-1; tentative D call: TRBD1 (6 bases). The germline V gene has CDR1 SGHVS and CDR2 FNYEAQ. CDR3 length: 15 amino acids. Trimming left V 2 bases short and J 1 base short, with 11 bases between. The CDR3 loop reads CASSLLGQRNTEAFF. DNA of the CDR3: TGTGCCAGCAGCTTATTAGGACAGCGGAACACTGAAGCTTTCTTT. Full variable domain (missing parts from reference TRBV7-6 and TRBJ1-1): GAGVSQSPRYKVTKRGQDVALRCDPISGHVSLYWYRQALGQGPEFLTYFNYEAQQDKSGLPNDRFSAERPEGSISTLTIQRTEQRDSAMYRCASSLLGQRNTEAFFGQGTRLTVV.

Of note for this clonotype: One junction end disagrees with the germline gene, perhaps due to a read error. This chain links TRBV19 with TRBJ2-4; D is undetermined. Looked up from germline, CDR1 is LNHDA and CDR2 is SQIVND (reference sequence). The CDR3 totals 14 residues. The CDR3 reads CVSTNGLAKNIQYF. Written as DNA, the CDR3 is TGTGTCAGTACCAACGGGTTAGCCAAAAACATTCAGTACTTC.

This clonotype appeared a few times. V and J are TRBV4-2 and TRBJ1-1; D gene unclear. CDR1 and CDR2 (germline): LGHNA, YNFKEQ. This CDR3 contains 16 residues. Trimming pared 1 base from V and 0 bases from J, leaving 12 bases between. CDR3 loop: CASSQGPGRMNTEAFF. CDR3 bases: TGTGCCAGCAGCCAAGGTCCTGGGCGAATGAACACTGAAGCTTTCTTT.

The V and J genes are TRBV14 and TRBJ1-6; 8 bases line up with TRBD1. V was clipped by 1 base and J by 10 bases; unmatched bases: 6. CDR1 SGHDN and CDR2 FVKESK come from the germline V gene. This CDR3 has 15 amino acids. The CDR3 loop is CASSQVHRGGSPLHF. DNA for the CDR3: TGTGCCAGCAGCCAAGTGCACAGGGGGGGATCACCCCTCCACTTT.

This clonotype has a handful of counts. The chain employs TRBV7-9 and TRBJ1-4, with unresolved D. Trimming shortened V by 1 base and J by 4 bases, and 10 bases separated the two germline ends. The CDR3 covers 15 residues. Germline CDR1 and CDR2: SEHNR and FQNEAQ (reference sequence). The CDR3 protein is CASSLGESINEKLFF. In DNA, the CDR3 is TGTGCCAGCAGCTTAGGAGAATCAATTAATGAAAAACTGTTTTTT.

This chain connects TRBV27 to TRBJ1-2; no clear D gene. This CDR3 has 14 amino acids. Germline CDR1 reads MNHEY; CDR2 reads SMNVEV (reference sequence). Trimming left V 6 bases short and J 4 bases short, with 15 bases between. CDR3 nucleotides: TGTGCCAGCAGCCCCCTGAAGGCGGGCTATGGCTACACCTTC. Its protein is CASSPLKAGYGYTF.

V usage is TRBV12-3 or TRBV12-4 and J usage is TRBJ2-6, with D uncertain. V lost 8 bases to trimming and J lost 0 bases, with 17 bases between them. This CDR3 has 17 amino acids. The CDR3 DNA follows: TGTGCCAGCCATCCTATCTCTACAAGCTCTGGGGCCAACGTCCTGACTTTC. Amino acids: CASHPISTSSGANVLTF.

A single count supports this clonotype. J is TRBJ2-7 and V is TRBV12-3 or TRBV12-4, with 12 bases matching TRBD2. V shed 3 bases and J 0 bases; nucleotides not matched to a gene: 12. The CDR3 length is 19 residues. DNA for the CDR3: TGTGCCAGCAGTTTTATGCCGGGACTAGCGGGTGACAGCTCCTACGAGCAGTACTTC. It specifies CASSFMPGLAGDSSYEQYF.

About this clonotype itself: One end of the junction does not line up with germline, which may come from a read error. This chain uses TRBV7-8 with TRBJ1-4; possible D gene TRBD1, 5 bases. Looked up from germline, CDR1 is SGHVS and CDR2 is FQNEAQ. The CDR3 totals 15 residues. CDR3 in amino acids: CVSRQAGATNEKLFF. The CDR3, as DNA: TGTGTCAGCAGACAAGCGGGGGCAACTAATGAAAAACTGTTTTTT. The full variable domain, completed using reference TRBV7-8 and TRBJ1-4, is GAGVSQSPRYKVAKRGQDVALRCDPISGHVSLFWYQQALGQGPEFLTYFQNEAQLDKSGLPSDRFFAERPEGSVSTLKIQRTQQEDSAVYLCVSRQAGATNEKLFFGSGTQLSVL.

This chain uses TRBV10-3 with TRBJ1-1, with no clear D. The CDR3 is 16 amino acids. Germline V gene data show CDR1 as ENHRY and CDR2 as SYGVKD. The V end was cut by 3 bases, the J end by 1 base, with 15 bases between. The CDR3 region has the DNA TGTGCCATCAGTGATCTCCGACCCTCTCGGAACACTGAAGCTTTCTTT. Residues: CAISDLRPSRNTEAFF.

The chain employs TRBV6-1 and TRBJ1-1; 9 nucleotides align to TRBD1. Per the germline V gene, CDR1 is MNHNS and CDR2 is SASEGT. The V segment lost 2 bases and the J segment 5 bases; nucleotides outside the gene matches: 3. The CDR3 length is 14 residues. CDR3 protein: CASSETGTGTEAFF. The CDR3 bases are TGTGCCAGCAGTGAAACAGGGACAGGGACTGAAGCTTTCTTT.

The chain links TRBV19 to TRBJ1-2; D is unresolved. This CDR3 contains 15 residues. Trimming stripped 7 bases from V and 4 bases from J, with 19 bases between. CDR1 and CDR2 (germline): LNHDA, SQIVND (reference sequence). CDR3 in amino acids: CASTPGGTGPYGYTF. For the CDR3, the DNA is TGTGCCAGTACCCCGGGAGGCACCGGGCCCTATGGCTACACCTTC.